A selection of T cell receptor beta chains follows, all from one sample in a study of cytomegalovirus exposure and HLA in healthy donors. Measured with immunoSEQ multiplex PCR; TCRdb has only the in-frame clones, and not every one. The repertoire has 150,000 to 200,000 clones, about four fifths of them found once; the top ten carry approximately 6.8%. Sequencing used PBMCs. The receptor set was obtained from a young man in good health and CMV-seropositive. Each CDR3 is given with its conserved first and last residue. Fields, in order: V gene, D gene, clone size, J gene, CDR3 protein, CDR3 DNA. The D gene is left open where the match is weak. Some rows have no size entry. The others give once, few or many, or a class for an expanded clone.

TRBV11-3	TRBD1	.	TRBJ1-2	CASSLVGTANYGYTF	TGTGCCAGCAGCTTAGTGGGGACAGCGAACTATGGCTACACCTTC
TRBV7-9	TRBD1	.	TRBJ2-2	CASSSQGADTGELFF	TGTGCCAGCAGCTCACAGGGGGCGGACACCGGGGAGCTGTTTTTT
TRBV2	TRBD1	.	TRBJ2-7	CASGTGDYEQYF	TGTGCCTCGGGGACAGGGGATTACGAGCAGTACTTC
TRBV7-9	TRBD2	.	TRBJ2-7	CASSSSGRVYYEQYF	TGTGCCAGCAGCTCCAGCGGGAGGGTTTACTACGAGCAGTACTTC
TRBV5-1	.	.	TRBJ2-7	CASNRQGSSYEQYF	TGCGCCAGCAACCGACAAGGGAGCTCCTACGAGCAGTACTTC
TRBV7-9	.	.	TRBJ2-1	CASSLKGDNEQFF	TGTGCCAGCAGCTTGAAGGGAGACAATGAGCAGTTCTTC
TRBV4-1	.	once	TRBJ1-4	CASSQGPAGRYNEKLFF	TGCGCCAGCAGCCAAGGCCCCGCGGGCCGCTATAATGAAAAACTGTTTTTT
TRBV7-2	TRBD1	.	TRBJ1-1	CASSSFPGQLNTEAFF	TGTGCCAGCAGTTCTTTCCCGGGACAGTTAAACACTGAAGCTTTCTTT
TRBV12-5	.	.	TRBJ2-5	CASGLVVTGGPGETQYF	TGTGCTAGTGGTTTGGTGGTAACCGGGGGGCCAGGAGAGACCCAGTACTTC
TRBV7-9	.	.	TRBJ2-4	CASSLAAITPRAKNIQYF	TGTGCCAGCAGCTTAGCCGCGATTACCCCCCGGGCCAAAAACATTCAGTACTTC
TRBV27	.	.	TRBJ1-1	CASTPSVNSGVGTEAFF	TGTGCCAGCACCCCCTCCGTAAACTCGGGGGTTGGCACTGAAGCTTTCTTT
TRBV7-9	TRBD1	.	TRBJ1-1	CASSQGGPNTEAFF	TGTGCCAGCAGCCAAGGGGGCCCGAACACTGAAGCTTTCTTT
TRBV6-5	TRBD2	.	TRBJ2-2	CATSGGAPGELFF	TGTGCCACGAGCGGGGGGGCCCCCGGGGAGCTGTTTTTT
TRBV5-4	TRBD2	.	TRBJ2-1	CASSGRGTNWLNEQFF	TGTGCCAGCAGCGGCCGCGGGACTAACTGGCTCAATGAGCAGTTCTTC
TRBV11-2	.	.	TRBJ2-3	CASSSYSDTQYF	TGTGCCAGCAGCTCTTATTCAGATACGCAGTATTTT
TRBV2	TRBD1	few	TRBJ1-5	CASKSQGISNQPQHF	TGTGCCAGCAAGTCACAGGGGATTAGCAATCAGCCCCAGCATTTT
TRBV7-9	TRBD1	once	TRBJ2-7	CASSRQGIEQYF	TGTGCCAGCAGCAGACAGGGGATCGAGCAGTACTTC
TRBV7-9	TRBD1	.	TRBJ1-4	CSSSPTGQGAANEKLFF	TGTTCCAGCAGCCCAACTGGACAGGGGGCTGCTAATGAAAAACTGTTTTTT
TRBV29-1	.	.	TRBJ2-2	CSVRVQGSGELFF	TGCAGCGTTCGTGTACAGGGTTCCGGGGAGCTGTTTTTT
TRBV10-3	.	.	TRBJ2-1	CAIRAARPYNEQFF	TGTGCCATCAGAGCGGCCAGGCCCTACAATGAGCAGTTCTTC
TRBV6-5	.	.	TRBJ2-1	CASSLAPSSNEQFF	TGTGCCAGCAGTTTAGCACCAAGCTCCAATGAGCAGTTCTTC
TRBV7-6	.	.	TRBJ2-2	CASSLSSLSGELFF	TGTGCCAGCAGCCTCTCTTCTCTATCCGGGGAGCTGTTTTTT
TRBV7-8	.	.	TRBJ2-2	CASSLEGPGTGELFF	TGTGCCAGCAGCTTAGAGGGGCCGGGCACCGGGGAGCTGTTTTTT
TRBV28	TRBD2	few	TRBJ2-7	CASSLWERETYEQYF	TGTGCCAGCAGTTTATGGGAGCGGGAGACGTACGAGCAGTACTTC
TRBV11-3	TRBD1	.	TRBJ1-6	CASSPAEGAPNSPLHF	TGTGCCAGCAGCCCAGCGGAGGGGGCGCCGAATTCACCCCTCCACTTT
TRBV5-3	.	.	TRBJ1-1	CARIKMGMNTEAFF	TGTGCCAGAATCAAGATGGGCATGAACACTGAAGCTTTCTTT
TRBV18	TRBD1	.	TRBJ1-1	CASSFGQGPDTEAFF	TGTGCCAGCTCCTTCGGACAGGGCCCTGACACTGAAGCTTTCTTT
TRBV27	TRBD2	.	TRBJ2-3	CASSLSGGRGTDTQYF	TGTGCCAGCAGTTTATCGGGCGGGAGGGGCACAGATACGCAGTATTTT
TRBV7-9	TRBD1	once	TRBJ1-2	CASSLGQGDGYGYTF	TGTGCCAGCAGCTTAGGACAGGGGGACGGCTATGGCTACACCTTC
TRBV27	.	once	TRBJ1-1	CASSLQGSNTEAFF	TGTGCCAGCAGTCTCCAGGGATCGAACACTGAAGCTTTCTTT
TRBV7-9	TRBD1	few	TRBJ1-5	CSSSSSGTGMRNQPQHF	TGTTCCAGCAGTTCGTCCGGGACAGGGATGCGCAATCAGCCCCAGCATTTT
TRBV12-5	TRBD1	.	TRBJ2-7	CASGLDRDRGLYEQYF	TGTGCTAGTGGTTTGGACCGGGACAGGGGGCTATACGAGCAGTACTTC
TRBV6-5	.	once	TRBJ1-1	CASSYGAGEAFF	TGTGCCAGCAGTTACGGGGCAGGTGAAGCTTTCTTT
TRBV5-1	TRBD1	.	TRBJ2-3	CASSKGQGQSTDTQYF	TGCGCCAGCAGCAAAGGACAGGGGCAAAGCACAGATACGCAGTATTTT
TRBV9	TRBD1	.	TRBJ2-5	CASSVVGGLGETQYF	TGTGCCAGCAGCGTGGTAGGGGGCTTAGGGGAGACCCAGTACTTC
TRBV6-5	TRBD1	.	TRBJ2-3	CASSLRDRGQGTQYF	TGTGCCAGCAGCCTTAGGGACAGGGGGCAGGGTACGCAGTATTTT
TRBV27	.	.	TRBJ1-3	CASSATRSSGNTIYF	TGTGCCAGCAGTGCAACCCGGTCCTCTGGAAACACCATATATTTT
TRBV11-2	.	few	TRBJ1-1	CASSLEANTEAFF	TGTGCCAGCAGCTTAGAGGCAAACACTGAAGCTTTCTTT
TRBV10-2	.	once	TRBJ2-2	CASSDRELAGNTGELFF	TGCGCCAGCTCGGACAGGGAATTAGCGGGGAACACCGGGGAGCTGTTTTTT
TRBV14	.	.	TRBJ1-3	CASSQVGGNTIYF	TGTGCCAGCAGCCAAGTTGGGGGGAACACCATATATTTT
TRBV4-1	.	many	TRBJ1-1	CASSQTRGGAEAFF	TGCGCCAGCAGCCAAACGAGGGGGGGTGCTGAAGCTTTCTTT
TRBV5-6	TRBD1	.	TRBJ2-5	CASSLARGQGLETQYF	TGTGCCAGCAGCTTGGCCCGGGGACAGGGGCTGGAGACCCAGTACTTC
TRBV28	TRBD2	.	TRBJ2-1	CASSDSGRSVNEQFF	TGTGCCAGCAGTGACAGCGGGAGGAGTGTCAATGAGCAGTTCTTC
TRBV7-9	TRBD2	.	TRBJ2-1	CASSFRTSGPNNEQFF	TGTGCCAGCAGCTTCAGGACTAGCGGACCTAACAATGAGCAGTTCTTC
TRBV11-2	.	.	TRBJ2-2	CASMTTHTGELFF	TGTGCCAGCATGACTACCCACACCGGGGAGCTGTTTTTT
TRBV7-9	.	.	TRBJ2-2	CASSAQATSPTGELFF	TGTGCCAGCAGCGCCCAGGCTACTAGCCCCACCGGGGAGCTGTTTTTT